This TCR beta chain was recovered during a study of CD8 T cells in ankylosing spondylitis. Whole-study findings and limits: The disease-linked clones had a CD8+ phenotype and low blood frequencies. Characteristic of ankylosing spondylitis blood, it appeared, was a TCR beta motif comprising roughly 8 highly homologous variants. The clones that were linked to disease were reported to be significantly enriched in matched synovial fluid samples from ankylosing spondylitis patients.

Generation of TCR beta libraries employed quantitative 5'-RACE incorporating molecular barcodes. TCRdb re-analysed the 5' RACE reads in MiXCR, keeping a single row per CDR3 protein. The data contain some 800,000 distinct CDR3 sequences, about an eighth of them seen just once; the ten biggest clones take up around 0.51%. In this sample, this clonotype turned up many times. The antigen is not known. The J segment lost 7 bases and the V segment lost 5 bases, leaving 9 bases of the junction unmatched. The germline gives CDR1 SNHLY, CDR2 FYNNEI. This CDR3 contains 15 residues. The chain links TRBV2 to TRBJ2-1, with 9 bases aligning to TRBD2. The TCR was taken from a male donor with ankylosing spondylitis. Sequencing was carried out using blood, either unsorted or a sorted T cell fraction (not recorded which). The CDR3 spells CASSTGLAGLNEQFF. The CDR3 DNA reads TGTGCCAGCAGTACGGGTCTAGCGGGGTTGAATGAGCAGTTCTTC.